These T cell receptor beta chains were read from a single sample in a study of CD8 T cells in ankylosing spondylitis. TCRdb reprocessed the 5' RACE reads with MiXCR, giving one entry per CDR3 protein. The table shows fewer than 750,000 distinct CDR3 sequences, with roughly 19% occurring only once. Sequencing was done on a sample of blood, either unsorted or a sorted T cell fraction (not recorded which). These receptors came from a male donor with ankylosing spondylitis. Each CDR3 is given with its conserved first and last residue. The D gene is left open where the match is weak. Clone sizes are given selectively: once, few, many, or a class where the clone is expanded.

TRBV7-9	-	-	TRBJ2-7	CASSQDRSDEQYF	TGTGCCAGCAGCCAAGACAGGTCCGACGAGCAGTACTTC
TRBV27	TRBD2	many	TRBJ2-3	CASSGLAGPDTQYF	TGTGCCAGCAGTGGGTTAGCGGGACCAGATACGCAGTATTTT
TRBV7-9	-	few	TRBJ2-5	CASSNHGVWETQYF	TGTGCCAGCAGCAACCATGGGGTTTGGGAGACCCAGTACTTC
TRBV4-1	TRBD1	few	TRBJ2-7	CASSPDRENYEQYF	TGCGCCAGCAGCCCGGACAGGGAGAACTACGAGCAGTACTTC
TRBV5-1	TRBD2	many	TRBJ2-5	CASDMGGLPEETQYF	TGCGCCAGCGACATGGGGGGACTACCCGAAGAGACCCAGTACTTC
TRBV6-1	TRBD1	once	TRBJ2-7	CASSGQGIVYEQYF	TGTGCCAGCAGCGGACAGGGAATAGTCTACGAGCAGTACTTC
TRBV9	-	-	TRBJ2-6	CASSRIAGANVLTF	TGTGCCAGCAGCAGGATAGCTGGGGCCAACGTCCTGACTTTC
TRBV5-1	TRBD1	few	TRBJ2-1	CASSTSTGGRYVNEQFF	TGCGCCAGCAGCACCTCGACAGGGGGCCGTTATGTGAATGAGCAGTTCTTC
TRBV4-1	-	few	TRBJ1-2	CASSQEHRAPYGYTF	TGCGCCAGCAGCCAAGAGCACAGGGCTCCCTATGGCTACACCTTC
TRBV29-1	TRBD1	-	TRBJ2-1	CSVGTGSVNEQFF	TGCAGCGTGGGGACAGGATCGGTCAATGAGCAGTTCTTC
TRBV30	-	few	TRBJ1-2	CAWAAQMYGYTF	TGTGCCTGGGCCGCGCAGATGTATGGCTACACCTTC
TRBV20-1	-	few	TRBJ1-3	CSAPVGSGNTIYF	TGCAGTGCCCCCGTCGGTTCTGGAAACACCATATATTTT
TRBV18	-	-	TRBJ2-2	CASNTRGFTGELFF	TGTGCCAGCAACACCCGGGGGTTCACCGGGGAGCTGTTTTTT
TRBV4-2	TRBD1	-	TRBJ2-1	CASSRDRANAGAENEQFF	TGTGCCAGCAGCCGGGACAGGGCTAACGCGGGAGCGGAGAATGAGCAGTTCTTC
TRBV29-1	TRBD2	-	TRBJ2-1	CSVEDPGLAGWEQFF	TGCAGCGTTGAAGACCCGGGACTAGCGGGGTGGGAGCAGTTCTTC
TRBV5-1	TRBD1	many	TRBJ2-5	CASSLDRGETQYF	TGTGCCAGCAGCTTGGACAGGGGTGAGACCCAGTACTTC
TRBV6-5	-	few	TRBJ2-2	CASSYKVGGNTGELFF	TGTGCCAGCAGTTACAAGGTTGGGGGGAACACCGGGGAGCTGTTTTTT
TRBV7-8	-	-	TRBJ2-3	CASSYEPEDTQYF	TGTGCCAGCAGCTATGAACCCGAAGATACGCAGTATTTT
TRBV19	-	-	TRBJ2-6	CASSIGTFLGANVLTF	TGTGCCAGTAGTATAGGGACCTTCCTTGGGGCCAACGTCCTGACTTTC
TRBV12-3/TRBV12-4	-	few	TRBJ1-6	CASSFPGYNSPLHF	TGTGCCAGCAGTTTTCCAGGCTATAATTCACCCCTCCACTTT
TRBV5-1	TRBD1	-	TRBJ2-7	CASSPGQGATSRHDEQYF	TGCGCCAGCAGCCCAGGACAGGGGGCGACCAGTCGCCACGACGAGCAGTACTTC
TRBV7-8	-	few	TRBJ1-1	CASSLSGPSWNTEAFF	TGTGCCAGCAGCTTATCGGGGCCAAGTTGGAACACTGAAGCTTTCTTT
TRBV30	-	-	TRBJ2-1	CAWSVGQGLYNEQFF	TGTGCCTGGAGTGTTGGTCAAGGGCTCTACAATGAGCAGTTCTTC
TRBV19	TRBD2	-	TRBJ2-3	CASNRLAGVGTDTQYF	TGTGCCAGTAACCGACTAGCGGGAGTCGGCACAGATACGCAGTATTTT
TRBV7-9	-	few	TRBJ2-1	CASSLAGHPLGDEQFF	TGTGCCAGCAGCTTAGCGGGACACCCGTTGGGGGATGAGCAGTTCTTC
TRBV28	-	few	TRBJ2-3	CASSSGTFTDTQYF	TGTGCCAGCAGTTCCGGGACATTCACAGATACGCAGTATTTT
TRBV12-3/TRBV12-4	-	few	TRBJ1-2	CASSLGGAGASMSGYTF	TGTGCCAGCAGTTTAGGGGGGGCAGGGGCGAGTATGAGTGGCTACACCTTC
TRBV27	-	-	TRBJ2-7	CASSLRGALTYEQYF	TGTGCCAGCAGTTTAAGGGGGGCGCTCACCTACGAGCAGTACTTC
TRBV6-5	-	-	TRBJ1-6	CASRGFDSPLHF	TGTGCCAGCAGGGGATTCGATTCACCCCTCCACTTT
TRBV27	-	-	TRBJ1-2	CASSPSGRVYGYTF	TGTGCCAGCAGCCCGTCCGGGAGGGTATATGGCTACACCTTC
TRBV20-1	TRBD2	few	TRBJ2-1	CSARDGGAYNEQFF	TGCAGTGCTAGAGACGGGGGGGCCTACAATGAGCAGTTCTTC
TRBV27	-	many	TRBJ2-7	CASSPGGLGSSYEQYF	TGTGCCAGCAGTCCTGGCGGGCTTGGGAGCTCCTACGAGCAGTACTTC
TRBV12-3/TRBV12-4	-	-	TRBJ2-1	CATTHSGEQFF	TGTGCCACCACACATTCCGGTGAGCAGTTCTTC
TRBV4-2	TRBD2	-	TRBJ2-1	CASSQGGTSGHGEQFF	TGTGCCAGCAGCCAAGGGGGGACTAGCGGACACGGTGAGCAGTTCTTC
TRBV6-5	-	-	TRBJ2-2	CASSYSLAQYAAGELFF	TGTGCCAGCAGTTACTCCCTAGCGCAATACGCGGCTGGGGAGCTGTTTTTT
TRBV20-1	-	-	TRBJ2-7	CRTRGGDFSEQYF	TGCAGAACTAGAGGGGGGGATTTCAGCGAGCAGTACTTC
TRBV19	-	-	TRBJ1-5	CASSISVQPQHF	TGTGCCAGTAGCATTTCAGTGCAGCCCCAGCATTTT
TRBV11-1	TRBD2	few	TRBJ2-1	CASSPPSGSLHYNEQFF	TGTGCCAGCAGCCCCCCTAGCGGGAGCTTACACTACAATGAGCAGTTCTTC
TRBV6-1	-	-	TRBJ1-5	CASSRAGDQPQHF	TGTGCCAGCAGTCGGGCTGGCGATCAGCCCCAGCATTTT
TRBV20-1	-	-	TRBJ2-1	CSARGQVEQFF	TGCAGTGCTAGGGGGCAGGTTGAGCAGTTCTTC
TRBV11-2	TRBD1	-	TRBJ2-7	CASSLTGELYGDDAVYEQYF	TGTGCCAGCAGCTTGACAGGGGAACTCTACGGGGACGATGCAGTCTACGAGCAGTACTTC
TRBV15	-	few	TRBJ1-2	CATSMGQQYTF	TGTGCCACCAGCATGGGGCAGCAGTACACCTTC
TRBV18	TRBD1	few	TRBJ2-2	CASSPGQGSNTGELFF	TGTGCCAGCTCACCAGGACAGGGATCGAACACCGGGGAGCTGTTTTTT
TRBV25-1	TRBD1	few	TRBJ1-1	CASSESPGQGQNTEAFF	TGTGCCAGCAGTGAATCCCCAGGACAGGGCCAGAACACTGAAGCTTTCTTT
TRBV4-3	TRBD2	few	TRBJ2-1	CASSQEGLAGYNEQFF	TGCGCCAGCAGCCAAGAGGGACTAGCGGGATACAATGAGCAGTTCTTC
TRBV5-1	-	many	TRBJ1-1	CASSSTSNTEAFF	TGCGCCAGCAGCTCTACATCGAACACTGAAGCTTTCTTT
TRBV29-1	-	few	TRBJ1-1	CSVAGLMNTEAFF	TGCAGCGTTGCGGGACTCATGAACACTGAAGCTTTCTTT
TRBV2	TRBD1	few	TRBJ2-7	CASSDPPGQSYEQYF	TGTGCCAGCAGTGACCCCCCGGGACAGTCCTACGAGCAGTACTTC
TRBV29-1	-	-	TRBJ1-2	CSAAHGSSYTF	TGCAGCGCCGCCCACGGCTCGAGCTACACCTTC
TRBV7-2	-	-	TRBJ1-5	CASSDSNHQPQHF	TGTGCCAGCAGCGACAGTAACCATCAGCCCCAGCATTTT
TRBV30	-	-	TRBJ2-6	CAWGVSGANVLTF	TGTGCCTGGGGGGTCTCTGGGGCCAACGTCCTGACTTTC
TRBV12-3/TRBV12-4	TRBD1	-	TRBJ2-7	CASSSSGQGSSEQYF	TGTGCCAGCAGTTCCTCGGGACAGGGTTCGTCCGAGCAGTACTTC
TRBV2	TRBD2	-	TRBJ2-7	CASSEWASGSYYEQYF	TGTGCCAGCAGTGAATGGGCTAGCGGGAGTTACTACGAGCAGTACTTC
TRBV12-3/TRBV12-4	TRBD1	many	TRBJ2-7	CASSLSPLGQFYEQYF	TGTGCCAGCAGTTTAAGTCCCCTGGGACAGTTCTACGAGCAGTACTTC
TRBV4-2	TRBD1	-	TRBJ1-4	CASSQTGTGDEKLFF	TGTGCCAGCAGCCAAACCGGGACAGGGGATGAAAAACTGTTTTTT
TRBV6-1	TRBD1	-	TRBJ1-1	CASRPGTGGAGTEAFF	TGTGCCAGCAGACCCGGGACAGGGGGCGCAGGCACTGAAGCTTTCTTT
TRBV9	TRBD2	-	TRBJ2-1	CASSVAGGPGEQFF	TGTGCCAGCAGCGTAGCGGGAGGGCCCGGTGAGCAGTTCTTC
TRBV28	TRBD2	-	TRBJ2-3	CASSPGRTSGGGSTDTQYF	TGTGCCAGCAGTCCGGGAAGGACTAGCGGGGGGGGGTCCACAGATACGCAGTATTTT
TRBV10-3	TRBD1	many	TRBJ2-7	CAISEGGTVVEQYF	TGTGCCATCAGTGAGGGTGGGACAGTCGTCGAGCAGTACTTC